One sample yielded the 26 T cell receptor beta chains listed below, sequenced in a study of PD-1 blockade in classical Hodgkin lymphoma. Only in-frame clones appear in the TCRdb table, and some are missing; sequencing was by immunoSEQ multiplex PCR. Of 9,500 to 10,000 clones detected, approximately 81% appear once; the ten largest clones hold under 5.5%. Regarding time point: cycle 4 day 1 (C4D1), after less than 7 weeks of nivolumab. Every one of the patients relapsed after autologous stem cell transplantation (brentuximab vedotin exposure was variable). Thawed PBMCs yielded CD4+ T cells through magnetic negative selection. This specimen consisted of CD4+ T cells from blood, obtained before the fourth cycle of nivolumab. These receptors originate from a human donor with classical Hodgkin lymphoma.

The chain couples TRBV28 to TRBJ2-6; D unresolved. CDR3 length: 15 residues. V lost 4 bases and J lost 0, with 7 bases in between. CDR1 MDHEN and CDR2 SYDVKM come from the germline V gene. CDR3 coding DNA: TGTGCCAGCAGTTCGGACGGCTCTGGGGCCAACGTCCTGACTTTC. It yields the protein CASSSDGSGANVLTF.

This clone has a handful of counts. The chain uses TRBV5-1 and TRBJ1-1; D is possibly TRBD1 (5 bases). The CDR3 has 16 amino acids. Trimming took 0 bases from V and 5 from J, leaving 17 bases between them. The germline CDR1 and CDR2 sequences are SGHRS and YFSETQ. CDR3 residues: CASSLAPGRAETEAFF. For the CDR3, the DNA is TGCGCCAGCAGCTTGGCCCCAGGGAGGGCCGAGACTGAAGCTTTCTTT.

The gene calls are TRBV28 and TRBJ2-5; D is undetermined. The CDR3 extends over 13 amino acids. Germline V gene lookup returns CDR1 MDHEN and CDR2 SYDVKM. Trimming removed 4 bases at V and 4 bases at J, with 10 bases between. CDR3 amino acids: CASSWMVGETQYF. The CDR3 bases are TGTGCCAGCAGTTGGATGGTTGGAGAGACCCAGTACTTC.

The J gene is TRBJ2-5, the V gene TRBV6-6; D perhaps matches TRBD1 (5 bases). In germline, CDR1 is MNHNY, CDR2 SVGAGI (reference sequence). The CDR3 extends over 14 amino acids. V was trimmed by 0 bases and J by 2 bases, leaving 7 bases between them. The CDR3: CASSYSGQQETQYF. The CDR3 DNA reads as TGTGCCAGCAGTTACTCGGGGCAGCAAGAGACCCAGTACTTC.

About this clone itself: This sequence may be a read error, since a much larger clone differs from it by one base. The chain employs TRBV5-1 and TRBJ2-5; 7 nucleotides line up with TRBD1. This CDR3 comprises 14 residues. Germline trimming cut 7 bases from V and 4 bases from J; bases unmatched to any gene: 10. The germline V gene encodes CDR1 SGHRS and CDR2 YFSETQ. The CDR3 nucleotides are TGCGCCAGCGGCATATACAGGGGATCAGAGACCCAGTACTTC. Its protein is CASGIYRGSETQYF.

This clone appeared a single time. V and J are TRBV29-1 and TRBJ2-1, with D perhaps matching TRBD2 (6 bases). Trimming shortened V by 4 bases and J by 5 bases, and 18 bases separated the two germline ends. The germline CDR1 and CDR2 sequences are SQVTM and ANQGSEA. This CDR3 spans 15 amino acids. CDR3 sequence reads: CSVGTRLARDNEQFF. CDR3 DNA sequence: TGCAGCGTTGGAACGAGGCTAGCGCGAGACAATGAGCAGTTCTTC.

This sequence joins TRBV6-5 and TRBJ1-4, with D possibly matching TRBD1 (5 bases). Germline V lookup: CDR1 MNHEY, CDR2 SVGAGI. Trimming removed 2 bases from V and 4 bases from J, with 11 bases in between. This CDR3 comprises 15 residues. The CDR3, as DNA: TGTGCCAGCAGTTACGGGGCAGCCAATAATGAAAAACTGTTTTTT. This sequence encodes CASSYGAANNEKLFF.

Written as DNA, the CDR3 is TGTGCCAGCAGCTCCCCTAGCGGGGGGGGCAGGTACAATGAGCAGTTCTTC. Its translation: CASSSPSGGGRYNEQFF. The rearrangement links TRBV7-9 to TRBJ2-1; TRBD2 aligns across 12 bases. With 4 bases clipped from V and 4 bases from J, the junction kept 8 bases outside the gene matches. The CDR3 runs 17 residues. The germline V gene encodes CDR1 SEHNR and CDR2 FQNEAQ (reference sequence).

J is TRBJ1-4 and V is TRBV6-5; 7 nucleotides match TRBD1. CDR1 is MNHEY and CDR2 is SVGAGI in the germline V gene. The V and J ends lost 2 bases and 5 bases, in that order; junction bases with no gene match: 5. The CDR3 is made up of 15 amino acids. The CDR3 is CASSYQGTANEKLFF. The CDR3 region has the DNA TGTGCCAGCAGTTACCAAGGGACAGCCAATGAAAAACTGTTTTTT.

The chain couples TRBV7-2 to TRBJ2-3; D might be TRBD2 (7 bases). Per germline, CDR1 SGHTA and CDR2 FQGNSA. The CDR3 runs to 13 residues. Trimming shortened V by 7 bases and J by 6 bases, and 14 bases separated the two germline ends. CDR3 coding DNA: TGTGCCAGCAAAATTGCGGGGGCCGATACGCAGTATTTT. Encoded protein: CASKIAGADTQYF.

The chain recombines TRBV6-6 with TRBJ2-3; the D is unclear. Germline lookup yields CDR1 MNHNY and CDR2 SVGAGI (reference sequence). The germline V and J ends were trimmed by 0 bases and 4 bases, with 11 bases remaining between them. This CDR3 contains 15 residues. The CDR3 nucleotides are TGTGCCAGCAGTTACTCAGGGATGGTGGCAGATACGCAGTATTTT. This encodes CASSYSGMVADTQYF.

The chain recombines TRBV5-1 with TRBJ2-7; a possible D gene is TRBD2 (7 bases). Germline values: CDR1 SGHRS, CDR2 YFSETQ. Trimming left V 3 bases short and J 5 bases short, with 21 bases between. The CDR3 is made up of 16 amino acids. CDR3 residues: CASSWRGGTGKDEQYF. The DNA of the CDR3 is TGCGCCAGCAGCTGGAGGGGGGGTACAGGGAAAGACGAGCAGTACTTC.

The chain employs TRBV9 and TRBJ2-2; D not resolved. With 0 bases removed from V and 6 bases from J, the gap between germline ends came to 15 bases. This CDR3 region has 16 residues. Germline V gene lookup returns CDR1 SGDLS and CDR2 YYNGEE. The CDR3: CASSVVVRSMAGELFF. DNA of the CDR3: TGTGCCAGCAGCGTAGTGGTTCGATCCATGGCCGGGGAGCTGTTTTTT.

The chain recombines TRBV7-2 with TRBJ1-2; D is possibly TRBD1 (5 bases). V was clipped by 5 bases and J by 0 bases, with 10 bases between them. From germline, CDR1 is SGHTA and CDR2 FQGNSA. The CDR3 is 14 amino acids. CDR3 coding DNA: TGTGCCAGCAGCCCCGGGACCGCTAACTATGGCTACACCTTC. This gives the protein CASSPGTANYGYTF.

The rearrangement uses TRBV28 and TRBJ1-6, with D possibly being TRBD1 (6 bases). Trimming took off 6 bases at V and 6 bases at J, with 15 bases between the two ends. The CDR3 spans 15 residues. Germline lookup yields CDR1 MDHEN and CDR2 SYDVKM. CDR3 region: CASSSHGGANSPLHF. The DNA of the CDR3 is TGTGCCAGCAGCTCGCATGGGGGGGCTAATTCACCCCTCCACTTT.

The chain carries TRBV27 and TRBJ2-3, with unresolved D. V lost 5 bases and J lost 4, with 22 bases in between. CDR3 length: 17 residues. Germline CDR1 reads MNHEY; CDR2 reads SMNVEV (reference sequence). CDR3 amino acids: CASSPNQLRTWADTQYF. In DNA form, the CDR3 reads TGTGCCAGCAGTCCGAATCAATTACGTACGTGGGCAGATACGCAGTATTTT.

The chain uses TRBV4-1 and TRBJ2-5; the D call may be TRBD1 or TRBD2 (5 bases each). CDR1 MGHRA and CDR2 YSYEKL come from the germline V gene. The germline V and J ends were trimmed by 0 bases and 5 bases, with 7 bases remaining between them. The CDR3 is 13 amino acids. In nucleotides, the CDR3 is TGCGCCAGCAGCCAAGATTGGGGGGAGACCCAGTACTTC. This translates into CASSQDWGETQYF.

The J gene is TRBJ2-5, the V gene TRBV5-6; 9 bases match TRBD2. CDR3 size: 16 residues. In germline, CDR1 is SGHDT, CDR2 YYEEEE. V was clipped by 2 bases and J by 1 base; unmatched bases: 6. The CDR3 region has the DNA TGTGCCAGCAGCTTTTTGGCGGGGGGGACCCAAGAGACCCAGTACTTC. This codes for CASSFLAGGTQETQYF. The whole variable domain, filled in from reference TRBV5-6 and TRBJ2-5, reads DAGVTQSPTHLIKTRGQQVTLRCSPKSGHDTVSWYQQALGQGPQFIFQYYEEEERQRGNFPDRFSGHQFPNYSSELNVNALLLGDSALYLCASSFLAGGTQETQYFGPGTRLLVL.

V and J are TRBV11-2 and TRBJ1-4; 7 bases map to TRBD1. Germline V gene sequence: CDR1 SGHAT, CDR2 FQNNGV. V shed 5 bases and J 1 base; nucleotides not matched to a gene: 4. The CDR3 is made up of 15 amino acids. The CDR3 is CASSPWTGTNEKLFF. The CDR3 DNA sequence: TGTGCCAGCAGCCCGTGGACAGGAACTAATGAAAAACTGTTTTTT. Together with reference TRBV11-2 and TRBJ1-4, the CDR3 gives the full variable domain: EAGVAQSPRYKIIEKRQSVAFWCNPISGHATLYWYQQILGQGPKLLIQFQNNGVVDDSQLPKDRFSAERLKGVDSTLKIQPAKLEDSAVYLCASSPWTGTNEKLFFGSGTQLSVL.

The V and J genes are TRBV18 and TRBJ2-5, with 7 nucleotides matching TRBD2. V gave up 2 bases and J gave up 2 bases; unmatched junction bases: 8. Germline V gene lookup returns CDR1 KGHSH and CDR2 LQKENI. The CDR3 spans 16 residues. CDR3 residues: CASSPAPSGSQETQYF. CDR3 DNA sequence: TGTGCCAGCTCACCAGCCCCTAGCGGCTCTCAAGAGACCCAGTACTTC.

The sample holds one count of this clone. A junction end diverges from the germline sequence, so it may reflect a read error. The chain is built from TRBV7-7 and TRBJ2-5; the D is unclear. CDR3 length equals 15 residues. Germline CDR1 SSHAT, CDR2 FNYEAQ (reference sequence). The CDR3 coding sequence is TGTGCTAGCAGTTTTGCAAGCCAGGCCCAAGAGACCCAGTACTTC. Translation: CASSFASQAQETQYF.

V and J are TRBV6-6 and TRBJ2-5; D unresolved. The CDR3 loop spans 13 amino acids. Germline V lookup: CDR1 MNHNY, CDR2 SVGAGI (reference sequence). Trimming removed 0 bases from V and 4 bases from J, with 6 bases in between. The DNA of the CDR3 is TGTGCCAGCAGTTACTCATGGGGAGAGACCCAGTACTTC. Encoded protein: CASSYSWGETQYF.

This chain uses TRBV28 with TRBJ1-3; possibly TRBD1 for D (5 bases). This CDR3 comprises 15 residues. Germline V gene lookup returns CDR1 MDHEN and CDR2 SYDVKM. The V end lost 3 bases, the J end lost 5 bases, and 14 bases lay between the germline ends. This chain's CDR3 is CASSLGSGPRNTIYF. The CDR3 nucleotides read TGTGCCAGCAGTTTGGGTTCAGGGCCTAGAAACACCATATATTTT.

This CDR3 is CASSQDWQIDGYTF. In DNA, the CDR3 is TGTGCCAGCAGCCAAGATTGGCAGATTGATGGCTACACCTTC. V and J are TRBV14 and TRBJ1-2; D unresolved. The CDR3 is 14 amino acids. V was shortened by 0 bases and J by 6 bases, with 11 bases between the two germline ends. Germline V gene lookup returns CDR1 SGHDN and CDR2 FVKESK.

This clone was picked up a small number of times. The V call is TRBV18, the J call TRBJ2-7; a possible D gene is TRBD1 (5 bases). The V and J ends lost 3 bases and 3 bases respectively, with 9 bases between them. The CDR3 is 13 amino acids. Germline V gives CDR1 KGHSH, CDR2 LQKENI. The DNA for the CDR3 is TGTGCCAGCTCACCTGAACAGGACTACGAGCAGTACTTC. This sequence encodes CASSPEQDYEQYF.

The chain links TRBV6-1 to TRBJ1-2, with D perhaps TRBD1 (5 bases). CDR1 and CDR2 from the germline V gene are MNHNS and SASEGT. The CDR3 sequence is 14 residues long. Trimming stripped 6 bases from V and 5 bases from J, with 16 bases between. CDR3 protein: CASRGGSRSYGYTF. The CDR3 bases are TGTGCCAGCAGGGGGGGATCGCGCTCGTATGGCTACACCTTC.